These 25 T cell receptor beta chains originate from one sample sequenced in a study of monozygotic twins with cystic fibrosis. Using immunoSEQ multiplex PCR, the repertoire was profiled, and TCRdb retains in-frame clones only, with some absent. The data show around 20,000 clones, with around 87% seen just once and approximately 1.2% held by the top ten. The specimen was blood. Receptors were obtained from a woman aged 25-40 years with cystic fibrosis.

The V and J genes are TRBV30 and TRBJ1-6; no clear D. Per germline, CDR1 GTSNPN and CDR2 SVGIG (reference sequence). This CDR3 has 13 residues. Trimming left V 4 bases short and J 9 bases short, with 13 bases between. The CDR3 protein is CAWTGEAFSPLHF. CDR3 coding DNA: TGTGCCTGGACGGGAGAGGCCTTTTCACCCCTCCACTTT.

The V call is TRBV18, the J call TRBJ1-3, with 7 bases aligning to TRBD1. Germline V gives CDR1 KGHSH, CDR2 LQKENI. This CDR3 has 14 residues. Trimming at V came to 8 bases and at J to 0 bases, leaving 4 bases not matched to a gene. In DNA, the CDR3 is TGTGCCAGCCAGGGACAGAACTCTGGAAACACCATATATTTT. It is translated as CASQGQNSGNTIYF. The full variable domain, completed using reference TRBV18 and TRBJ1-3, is NAGVMQNPRHLVRRRGQEARLRCSPMKGHSHVYWYRQLPEEGLKFMVYLQKENIIDESGMPKERFSAEFPKEGPSILRIQQVVRGDSAAYFCASQGQNSGNTIYFGEGSWLTVV.

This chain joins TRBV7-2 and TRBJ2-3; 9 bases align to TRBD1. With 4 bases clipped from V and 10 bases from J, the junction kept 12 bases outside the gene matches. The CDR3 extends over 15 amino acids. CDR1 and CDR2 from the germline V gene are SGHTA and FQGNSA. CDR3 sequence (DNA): TGTGCCAGCAGCTCTACCGGGACAGGGCACTCGGCGCAGTATTTT. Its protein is CASSSTGTGHSAQYF.

CDR3: CAISESWLGREDTDTQYF. The CDR3 DNA reads TGTGCCATCAGTGAGTCTTGGCTAGGTAGAGAGGACACAGATACGCAGTATTTT. This sequence joins TRBV10-3 and TRBJ2-3; D gene unclear. Per the germline V gene, CDR1 is ENHRY and CDR2 is SYGVKD. This CDR3 has 18 residues. Trimming removed 0 bases from V and 2 bases from J, with 18 bases in between.

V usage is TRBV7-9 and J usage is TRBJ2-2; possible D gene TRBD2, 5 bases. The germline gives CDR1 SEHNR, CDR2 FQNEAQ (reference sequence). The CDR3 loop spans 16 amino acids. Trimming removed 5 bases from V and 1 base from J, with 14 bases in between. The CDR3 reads CASSLGSIRNTGELFF. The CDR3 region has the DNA TGTGCCAGCAGCCTAGGGAGTATCCGGAACACCGGGGAGCTGTTTTTT.

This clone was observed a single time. CDR3 sequence: CASSLGWNTEAFF. The CDR3, as DNA: TGTGCCAGCAGCCTCGGATGGAACACTGAAGCTTTCTTT. The chain recombines TRBV28 with TRBJ1-1; D gene unclear. There are 13 residues in the CDR3. The V end was cut by 6 bases, the J end by 1 base, with 9 bases between. Germline loops: CDR1 MDHEN, CDR2 SYDVKM.

The CDR3 loop reads CASRNIDYEQYF. The CDR3 DNA is TGCGCCAGCAGAAACATAGACTACGAGCAGTACTTC. The V and J genes are TRBV5-1 and TRBJ2-7; D gene ambiguous. Germline values: CDR1 SGHRS, CDR2 YFSETQ. V lost 5 bases and J 3 bases, leaving 9 bases between the germline ends. CDR3 length: 12 amino acids.

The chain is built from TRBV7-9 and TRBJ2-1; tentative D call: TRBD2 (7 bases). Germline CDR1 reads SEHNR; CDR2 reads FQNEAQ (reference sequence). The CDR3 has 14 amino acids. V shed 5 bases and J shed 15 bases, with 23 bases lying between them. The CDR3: CASSPHMSGGDRFF. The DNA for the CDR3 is TGTGCCAGCAGCCCCCACATGTCGGGGGGCGACCGGTTCTTC.

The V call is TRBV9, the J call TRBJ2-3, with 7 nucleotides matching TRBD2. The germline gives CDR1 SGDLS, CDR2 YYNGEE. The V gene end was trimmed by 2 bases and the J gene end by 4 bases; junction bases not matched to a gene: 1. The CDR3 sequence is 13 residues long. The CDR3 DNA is TGTGCCAGCAGCGTGGGAGGGGCAGATACGCAGTATTTT. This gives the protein CASSVGGADTQYF.

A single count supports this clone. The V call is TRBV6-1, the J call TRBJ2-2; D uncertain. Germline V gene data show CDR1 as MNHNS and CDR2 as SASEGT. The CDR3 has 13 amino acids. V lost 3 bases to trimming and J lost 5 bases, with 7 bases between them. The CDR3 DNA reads TGTGCCAGCAGTGATCCATCTACCGGGGAGCTGTTTTTT. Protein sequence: CASSDPSTGELFF.

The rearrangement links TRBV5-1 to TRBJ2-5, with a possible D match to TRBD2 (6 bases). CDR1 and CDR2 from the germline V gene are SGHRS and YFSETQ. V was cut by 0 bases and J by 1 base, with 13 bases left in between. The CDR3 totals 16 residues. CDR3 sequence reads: CASSLDPGEGQETQYF. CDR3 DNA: TGCGCCAGCAGCTTGGACCCGGGGGAAGGCCAAGAGACCCAGTACTTC.

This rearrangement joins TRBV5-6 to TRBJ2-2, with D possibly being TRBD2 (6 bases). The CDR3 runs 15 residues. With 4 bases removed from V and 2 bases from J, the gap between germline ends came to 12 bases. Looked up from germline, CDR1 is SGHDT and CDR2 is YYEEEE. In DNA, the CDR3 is TGTGCCAGCAGCCCCGGGACTGCAAACACCGGGGAGCTGTTTTTT. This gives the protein CASSPGTANTGELFF.

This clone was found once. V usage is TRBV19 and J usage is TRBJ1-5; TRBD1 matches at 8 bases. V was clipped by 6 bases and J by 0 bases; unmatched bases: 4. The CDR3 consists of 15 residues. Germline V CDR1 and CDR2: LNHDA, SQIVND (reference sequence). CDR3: CASRGTGYSNQPQHF. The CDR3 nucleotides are TGTGCCAGTAGGGGGACAGGATATAGCAATCAGCCCCAGCATTTT.

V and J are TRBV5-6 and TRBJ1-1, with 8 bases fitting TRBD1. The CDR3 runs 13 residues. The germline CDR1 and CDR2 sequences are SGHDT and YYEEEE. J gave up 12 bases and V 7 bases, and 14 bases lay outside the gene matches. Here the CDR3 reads CASGEGQEFLTFF. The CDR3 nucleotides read TGTGCCAGCGGGGAGGGACAGGAGTTTCTGACTTTCTTT.

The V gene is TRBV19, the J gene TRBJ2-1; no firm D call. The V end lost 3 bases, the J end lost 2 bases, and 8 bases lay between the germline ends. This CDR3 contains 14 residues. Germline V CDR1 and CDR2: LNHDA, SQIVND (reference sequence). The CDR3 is CASSIFRTYNEQFF. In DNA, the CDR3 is TGTGCCAGTAGTATCTTCCGGACCTACAATGAGCAGTTCTTC.

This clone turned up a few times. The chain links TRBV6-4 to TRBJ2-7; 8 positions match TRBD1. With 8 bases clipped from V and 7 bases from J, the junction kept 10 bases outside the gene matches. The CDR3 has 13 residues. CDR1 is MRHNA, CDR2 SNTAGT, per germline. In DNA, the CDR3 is TGTGCCAGCCCCTCGGACAGGGCCAGGGAGCAGTACTTC. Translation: CASPSDRAREQYF.

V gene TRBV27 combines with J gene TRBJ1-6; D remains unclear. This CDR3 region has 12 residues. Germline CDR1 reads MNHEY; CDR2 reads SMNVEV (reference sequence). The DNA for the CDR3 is TGTGTGACGGGAGGCTATAATTCACCCCTCCACTTT. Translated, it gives CVTGGYNSPLHF.

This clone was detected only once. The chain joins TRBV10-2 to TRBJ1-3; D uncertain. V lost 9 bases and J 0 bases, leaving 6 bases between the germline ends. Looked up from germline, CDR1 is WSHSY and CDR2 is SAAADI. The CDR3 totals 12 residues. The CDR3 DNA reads TGCGCCAGTGGGTCCTCTGGAAACACCATATATTTT. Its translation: CASGSSGNTIYF.

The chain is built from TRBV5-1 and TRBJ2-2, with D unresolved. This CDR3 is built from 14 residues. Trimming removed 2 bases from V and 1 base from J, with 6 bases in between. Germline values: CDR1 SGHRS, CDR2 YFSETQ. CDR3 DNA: TGCGCCAGCAGCTTCGGGCAGAACACCGGGGAGCTGTTTTTT. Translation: CASSFGQNTGELFF.

The CDR3 region has the DNA TGTGCCAGCAGTTACTCAGGACAGGGGAATCAGCCCCAGCATTTT. Its translation: CASSYSGQGNQPQHF. The chain is built from TRBV6-5 and TRBJ1-5; TRBD1 matches at 9 bases. CDR1 and CDR2 (germline): MNHEY, SVGAGI. Unmatched junction bases numbered 1, after V lost 0 bases and J lost 4 bases. The CDR3 is 15 amino acids.

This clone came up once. CDR3: CASHGLGWDTQYF. Here the CDR3 DNA reads TGTGCCAGCCATGGACTAGGGTGGGATACGCAGTATTTT. This chain connects TRBV27 to TRBJ2-3, with 7 nucleotides matching TRBD2. CDR3 length equals 13 residues. Germline V gene lookup returns CDR1 MNHEY and CDR2 SMNVEV (reference sequence). V lost 8 bases to trimming and J lost 6 bases; unmatched junction nucleotides: 8.

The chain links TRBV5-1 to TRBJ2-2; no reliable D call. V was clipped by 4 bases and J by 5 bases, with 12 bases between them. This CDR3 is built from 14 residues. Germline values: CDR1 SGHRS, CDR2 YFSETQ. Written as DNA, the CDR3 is TGCGCCAGCAGCCACGATTACAATACCGGGGAGCTGTTTTTT. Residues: CASSHDYNTGELFF.

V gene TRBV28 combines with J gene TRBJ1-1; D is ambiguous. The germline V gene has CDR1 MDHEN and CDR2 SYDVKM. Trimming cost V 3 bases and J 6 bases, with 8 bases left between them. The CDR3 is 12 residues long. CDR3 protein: CASSLDGAEAFF. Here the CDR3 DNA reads TGTGCCAGCAGTTTGGATGGCGCTGAAGCTTTCTTT.

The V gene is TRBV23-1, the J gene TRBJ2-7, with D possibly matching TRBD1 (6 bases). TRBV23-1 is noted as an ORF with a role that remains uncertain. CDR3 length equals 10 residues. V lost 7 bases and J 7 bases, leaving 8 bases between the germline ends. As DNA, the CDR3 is TGCGCCAGCACTCAGGGGGAGCAGTACTTC. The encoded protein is CASTQGEQYF.

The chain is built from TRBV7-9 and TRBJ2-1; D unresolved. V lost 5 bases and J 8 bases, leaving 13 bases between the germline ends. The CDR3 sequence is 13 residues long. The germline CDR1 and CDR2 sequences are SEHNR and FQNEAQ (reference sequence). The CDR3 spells CASSPSQLYEQFF. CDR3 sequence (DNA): TGTGCCAGCAGCCCTAGTCAACTCTATGAGCAGTTCTTC.